This is a list of T cell receptor beta chains from one sample in a study of shared clonotypes between healthy human individuals. Sequencing was performed with immunoSEQ multiplex PCR; in TCRdb, only in-frame clones are kept and a portion is missing. Of approximately 2,000,000 clones listed, 92% were seen once; the top ten hold more than 0.35%. Sequencing was done on a sample of naive CD4+ T cells from PBMCs. The receptors here all came from a man in his late teens or twenties in good health. Some clones in this sample may be carry-over from other donors' samples. The CDR3 runs from the conserved cysteine through the conserved F or W. The D gene is left open where the match is weak. Part of the rows lack a size; the others show once, few, many or a class for expanded clones.

v_gene	j_gene	len	d_gene	abundance	CDR3aa	CDR3nt
TRBV30	TRBJ2-7	19	TRBD2	-	CAWSRGSPGGKRSSYEQYF	TGTGCCTGGAGTAGAGGGAGCCCGGGAGGGAAAAGGAGCTCCTACGAGCAGTACTTC
TRBV28	TRBJ2-7	15	TRBD1	-	CASSSGQTLSYEQYF	TGTGCCAGCAGCTCGGGACAGACACTCTCCTACGAGCAGTACTTC
TRBV5-1	TRBJ2-2	14	TRBD1	-	CASSLTGGPGELFF	TGCGCCAGCAGCCTGACAGGGGGTCCCGGGGAGCTGTTTTTT
TRBV10-1	TRBJ2-5	16	TRBD2	-	CASSGPGTSGQETQYF	TGCGCCAGCAGTGGCCCAGGGACTAGCGGCCAAGAGACCCAGTACTTC
TRBV6-6	TRBJ2-7	15	TRBD2	-	CASSPSGRSSYEQYF	TGTGCCAGCAGTCCCAGCGGGAGGAGCTCCTACGAGCAGTACTTC
TRBV11-3	TRBJ2-1	17	TRBD2	-	CASSTPTGTRPYNEQFF	TGTGCCAGCAGCACACCCACCGGGACTAGACCCTACAATGAGCAGTTCTTC
TRBV25-1	TRBJ1-4	14	-	-	CASSETSSWEKLFF	TGTGCCAGCAGTGAGACTTCTAGTTGGGAAAAACTGTTTTTT
TRBV9	TRBJ2-3	16	TRBD2	-	CASSVAPGGSTDTQYF	TGTGCCAGCAGCGTTGCTCCGGGAGGGAGCACAGATACGCAGTATTTT
TRBV11-3	TRBJ2-1	13	-	-	CASSPAGPGEQFF	TGTGCCAGCAGCCCTGCGGGGCCCGGTGAGCAGTTCTTC
TRBV28	TRBJ2-3	15	-	-	CASSQAGTLADTQYF	TGTGCCAGCAGTCAGGCGGGGACTCTCGCAGATACGCAGTATTTT
TRBV27	TRBJ2-7	15	-	-	CASSRAGALWGEQYF	TGTGCCAGCAGCCGCGCCGGGGCGCTTTGGGGCGAGCAGTACTTC
TRBV7-2	TRBJ1-1	14	-	-	CASSLTVGPVEAFF	TGTGCCAGCAGCTTAACGGTAGGCCCAGTGGAAGCTTTCTTT
TRBV9	TRBJ2-3	15	-	-	CASSVGGGLTDTQYF	TGTGCCAGCAGCGTAGGTGGGGGTCTCACAGATACGCAGTATTTT
TRBV5-4	TRBJ2-5	18	TRBD2	-	CASSGTSGRRSRQETQYF	TGTGCCAGCAGCGGGACTAGCGGGAGGAGGAGTCGGCAAGAGACCCAGTACTTC
TRBV28	TRBJ2-7	15	TRBD2	-	CARNSAGGLAYEQYF	TGTGCCAGAAACAGCGCGGGAGGTTTGGCCTACGAGCAGTACTTC
TRBV7-9	TRBJ1-5	13	-	-	CASSLAGGQAQHF	TGTGCCAGCAGCTTAGCGGGGGGGCAGGCCCAGCATTTT
TRBV19	TRBJ2-2	18	TRBD2	-	CASSSLGLAGGRAGELFF	TGTGCCAGTAGTAGCCTTGGACTAGCGGGAGGGCGTGCCGGGGAGCTGTTTTTT
TRBV19	TRBJ1-1	13	-	once	CASSTHGGPEAFF	TGTGCCAGTAGTACCCATGGGGGACCGGAGGCTTTCTTT
TRBV6-5	TRBJ2-1	13	TRBD2	-	CASRPAGVNEQFF	TGTGCCAGCAGACCAGCGGGAGTCAATGAGCAGTTCTTC
TRBV28	TRBJ2-7	16	TRBD1	-	CASSPGGGQGTYEQYF	TGTGCCAGCAGCCCCGGTGGGGGACAGGGGACCTACGAGCAGTACTTC
TRBV11-3	TRBJ2-3	12	-	-	CASSLEGNTQYF	TGTGCCAGCAGCTTAGAGGGAAATACGCAGTATTTT
TRBV5-4	TRBJ2-7	11	-	-	CASSLGLEQYF	TGTGCCAGCAGCTTGGGACTTGAGCAGTACTTC
TRBV29-1	TRBJ2-6	14	-	-	CATFGSSGANVLTF	TGCGCCACCTTCGGGAGCTCTGGGGCCAACGTCCTGACTTTC
TRBV5-1	TRBJ2-3	15	TRBD2	-	CASSLAGVGSDTQYF	TGCGCCAGCAGCCTAGCGGGAGTAGGGTCAGATACGCAGTATTTT
TRBV27	TRBJ2-3	14	-	-	CASSSRDSTDTQYF	TGTGCCAGCAGTTCCCGGGACAGCACAGATACGCAGTATTTT
TRBV28	TRBJ2-5	14	-	-	CASSLAGNQETQYF	TGTGCCAGCAGTTTAGCAGGGAACCAAGAGACCCAGTACTTC
TRBV30	TRBJ2-5	13	TRBD1	-	CAWSVGQGGTQYF	TGTGCCTGGAGTGTGGGACAGGGAGGGACCCAGTACTTC
TRBV18	TRBJ2-4	14	-	-	CASSGRPLGAIQYF	TGTGCCAGCTCAGGGCGCCCCCTTGGGGCGATTCAGTACTTC
TRBV4-1	TRBJ2-1	13	-	-	CASSQDIGQSQFF	TGCGCCAGCAGCCAAGATATCGGACAGAGCCAGTTCTTC
TRBV19	TRBJ1-1	15	-	-	CASTQNSGLGTEAFF	TGTGCCAGTACCCAAAACTCGGGGTTAGGGACTGAAGCTTTCTTT
TRBV6-5	TRBJ2-7	14	-	-	CASSYFQGSYEQYF	TGTGCCAGCAGTTACTTTCAGGGCTCCTACGAGCAGTACTTC
TRBV7-9	TRBJ1-2	15	TRBD1	once	CASSQGQGLNYGYTF	TGTGCCAGCAGCCAAGGACAGGGGTTAAACTATGGCTACACCTTC